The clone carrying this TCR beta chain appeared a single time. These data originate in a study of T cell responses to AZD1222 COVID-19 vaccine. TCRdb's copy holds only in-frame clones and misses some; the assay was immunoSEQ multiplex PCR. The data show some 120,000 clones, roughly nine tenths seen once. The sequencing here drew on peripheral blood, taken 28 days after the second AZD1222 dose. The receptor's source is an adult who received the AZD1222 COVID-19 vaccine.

The CDR3, as DNA: TGTGCCAGCAGTTTTGATTCTCGTGGCTACACCTTC. It specifies CASSFDSRGYTF. The rearrangement links TRBV12-3 or TRBV12-4 to TRBJ1-2; D gene ambiguous. CDR3 length: 12 amino acids. The V gene lost 3 bases and the J gene lost 7 bases, with 9 bases spanning the gap.